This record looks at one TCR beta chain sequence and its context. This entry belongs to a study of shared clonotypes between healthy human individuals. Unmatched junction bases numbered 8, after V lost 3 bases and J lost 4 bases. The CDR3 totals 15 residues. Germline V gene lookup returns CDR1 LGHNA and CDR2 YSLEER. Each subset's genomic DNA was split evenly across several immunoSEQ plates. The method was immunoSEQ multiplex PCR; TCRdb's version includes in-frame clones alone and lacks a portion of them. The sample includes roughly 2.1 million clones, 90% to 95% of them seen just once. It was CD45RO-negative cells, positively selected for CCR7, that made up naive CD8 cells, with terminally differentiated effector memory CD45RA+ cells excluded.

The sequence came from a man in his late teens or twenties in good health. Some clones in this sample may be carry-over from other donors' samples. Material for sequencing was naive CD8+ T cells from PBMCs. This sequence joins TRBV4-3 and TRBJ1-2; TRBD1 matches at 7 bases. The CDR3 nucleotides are TGCGCCAGCAGCCACCACAGGGGTGGCAGCTATGGCTACACCTTC. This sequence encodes CASSHHRGGSYGYTF.